This T cell receptor (beta chain) was identified during a study of cytomegalovirus exposure and HLA in healthy donors. The CDR3 extends over 14 amino acids. V was pared by 0 bases and J by 8 bases, with 6 bases of the junction left unmatched. Germline CDR1 SGHRS, CDR2 YFSETQ. The primer mix had 60 Vbeta and 13 Jbeta primers. Clones were read by immunoSEQ multiplex PCR, and TCRdb kept only the in-frame ones, dropping some. Among 95,000 to 150,000 clones listed, 66% were seen once. The sequenced sample was PBMCs. This chain joins TRBV5-1 and TRBJ1-2, with 8 bases that match TRBD1. The receptor was isolated from a man between 18 and 29 years old in good health and CMV-seronegative. CDR3 loop: CASSLDRGSRGYTF. CDR3 in DNA: TGCGCCAGCAGCTTGGACAGGGGGTCGCGGGGCTACACCTTC.